A selection of T cell receptor beta chains follows, all from one sample in a study of T-cell memory formation after mild COVID-19. TCRdb fed the 5' RACE reads into MiXCR, producing one record per CDR3 protein. The repertoire holds about 400,000 distinct CDR3 sequences, with 24% as singletons. Material: PBMCs or a T cell subset sorted from them (not recorded which). All receptors come from an adult woman who had mild COVID-19 (a few samples of this study predate the infection). Cell type and time point are not known. CDR3s include the opening cysteine and the closing phenylalanine or tryptophan. D genes are given only for firm matches. Clone size, where shown, is once, few, many, or a class for clones that have expanded.

>TRBV7-9|TRBD2|few|TRBJ2-7
CASSFRGVGYEQYF
TGTGCCAGCAGCTTCCGGGGGGTGGGCTACGAGCAGTACTTC
>TRBV10-3|TRBD2|-|TRBJ2-7
CAISDVAGGYEQYF
TGTGCCATCAGTGACGTCGCGGGGGGCTACGAGCAGTACTTC
>TRBV20-1|-|many|TRBJ1-1
CSAPLKDEAFF
TGCAGTGCTCCCTTGAAGGACGAAGCTTTCTTT
>TRBV7-6|TRBD1|once|TRBJ2-3
CASSLRWGTGSTDTQYF
TGTGCCAGCAGCTTAAGATGGGGGACAGGGTCGACAGATACGCAGTATTTT
>TRBV24-1|TRBD1|few|TRBJ2-1
CATSDLSGTGGNEQFF
TGTGCCACCAGTGATTTGTCCGGGACAGGGGGCAATGAGCAGTTCTTC
>TRBV7-2|-|-|TRBJ1-5
CASSLSAGDQPQHF
TGTGCCAGCAGCTTATCGGCAGGTGATCAGCCCCAGCATTTT
>TRBV4-1|-|few|TRBJ1-4
CASSQRGGEKLFF
TGCGCCAGCAGCCAACGGGGAGGTGAAAAACTGTTTTTT
>TRBV6-2/TRBV6-3|-|-|TRBJ1-5
CASRMIGVGNQPQHF
TGTGCCAGCAGGATGATAGGAGTTGGCAATCAGCCCCAGCATTTT
>TRBV5-4|TRBD1|few|TRBJ1-5
CASSLDRGNQPQHF
TGTGCCAGCAGCCTTGACAGGGGGAATCAGCCCCAGCATTTT
>TRBV7-2|-|-|TRBJ2-7
CASSLGDWYYEQYF
TGTGCCAGCAGCTTAGGGGACTGGTACTACGAGCAGTACTTC
>TRBV29-1|TRBD1|many|TRBJ1-5
CSGTTGVDQPQHF
TGCAGCGGGACGACAGGGGTCGATCAGCCCCAGCATTTT
>TRBV12-3/TRBV12-4|-|few|TRBJ2-1
CASSEERGARGEQFF
TGTGCCAGCAGCGAAGAACGGGGGGCTAGGGGTGAGCAGTTCTTC
>TRBV5-1|TRBD2|-|TRBJ2-3
CASSSSGGPPMTDTQYF
TGCGCCAGCAGCTCTAGCGGGGGCCCGCCCATGACAGATACGCAGTATTTT
>TRBV7-2|-|-|TRBJ2-3
CASSPGGWYGTDTQYF
TGTGCCAGCAGCCCCGGTGGGTGGTATGGCACAGATACGCAGTATTTT
>TRBV24-1|TRBD2|-|TRBJ2-3
CATSDPRGEGDTQYF
TGTGCCACCAGTGACCCGAGAGGGGAGGGGGATACGCAGTATTTT
>TRBV5-6|-|-|TRBJ1-1
CASRSRYRNTEAFF
TGTGCCAGCAGATCGAGATATCGGAACACTGAAGCTTTCTTT
>TRBV5-1|-|-|TRBJ1-2
CASSFGDGPNYGYTF
TGCGCCAGCAGCTTCGGGGACGGCCCAAACTATGGCTACACCTTC
>TRBV20-1|TRBD2|few|TRBJ2-7
CSARDPASGSSYEQYF
TGCAGTGCTAGAGATCCCGCTAGCGGGTCCTCCTACGAGCAGTACTTC
>TRBV15|TRBD2|-|TRBJ2-7
CATSRDLRAGGYEQYF
TGTGCCACCAGCAGAGATCTTCGGGCGGGGGGCTACGAGCAGTACTTC
>TRBV27|-|few|TRBJ2-2
CASSWRTPNTGELFF
TGTGCCAGCAGTTGGCGGACCCCGAACACCGGGGAGCTGTTTTTT
>TRBV6-1|-|once|TRBJ2-1
CASSDLGDNEQFF
TGTGCCAGCAGTGATTTGGGGGACAATGAGCAGTTCTTC
>TRBV12-3/TRBV12-4|TRBD1|few|TRBJ1-2
CASSFEGQGFYGYTF
TGTGCCAGCAGTTTTGAGGGACAGGGATTCTATGGCTACACCTTC
>TRBV6-2/TRBV6-3|-|few|TRBJ2-7
CASSYRVSPYEQYF
TGTGCCAGCAGTTACAGGGTCAGCCCCTACGAGCAGTACTTC
>TRBV29-1|TRBD2|few|TRBJ2-5
CSVDLAGLIKTQYF
TGCAGCGTTGATTTAGCGGGGTTGATCAAGACCCAGTACTTC
>TRBV20-1|-|-|TRBJ1-2
CSATQGGYGYTF
TGCAGTGCTACCCAGGGCGGCTATGGCTACACCTTC
>TRBV6-6|-|few|TRBJ1-3
CASGTSSSGNTIYF
TGTGCCAGCGGGACATCGAGCTCTGGAAACACCATATATTTT
>TRBV4-2|-|-|TRBJ1-2
CASSHKDSSGYTF
TGTGCCAGCAGCCACAAGGACAGCTCTGGCTACACCTTC
>TRBV5-1|TRBD1|-|TRBJ2-1
CASSLVTGLYNEQFF
TGCGCCAGCAGCTTAGTGACAGGGCTTTACAATGAGCAGTTCTTC
>TRBV11-3|-|-|TRBJ2-3
CASSSGTREYF
TGTGCCAGCAGCTCCGGGACTCGGGAGTATTTT
>TRBV5-6|-|few|TRBJ2-7
CASSLSSRSYEQYF
TGTGCCAGCAGCTTGTCGAGTAGATCTTACGAGCAGTACTTC
>TRBV18|TRBD2|-|TRBJ2-3
CASSPPTSNGYADTQYF
TGTGCCAGCTCACCACCGACTAGCAACGGTTACGCAGATACGCAGTATTTT
>TRBV10-2|-|-|TRBJ2-1
CASSERLVRANEQFF
TGCGCCAGCAGTGAGCGGCTAGTTAGGGCCAATGAGCAGTTCTTC
>TRBV6-2/TRBV6-3|-|few|TRBJ2-1
CASTQTPNYNEQFF
TGTGCCAGCACCCAAACCCCCAACTACAATGAGCAGTTCTTC
>TRBV10-3|-|few|TRBJ1-2
CAISAQGNYGYTF
TGTGCCATCAGCGCGCAGGGAAACTATGGCTACACCTTC
>TRBV3-1|-|-|TRBJ2-3
CASSQDRGTDTQYF
TGTGCCAGCAGCCAAGATCGGGGCACAGATACGCAGTATTTT
>TRBV7-9|-|-|TRBJ2-3
CASSLGLELYF
TGTGCCAGCAGCTTAGGGTTAGAGCTGTATTTT
>TRBV6-2/TRBV6-3|-|-|TRBJ2-1
CASSYFVGRNEQFF
TGTGCCAGCAGTTACTTTGTGGGCCGGAATGAGCAGTTCTTC
>TRBV7-8|TRBD2|-|TRBJ2-5
CASSLGGLAGGKETQYF
TGTGCCAGCAGCTTAGGGGGACTAGCGGGGGGAAAAGAGACCCAGTACTTC
>TRBV4-1|TRBD2|-|TRBJ2-7
CASSQSFRGVSYEQYF
TGCGCCAGCAGCCAGTCCTTCCGGGGGGTCTCCTACGAGCAGTACTTC
>TRBV5-1|-|-|TRBJ1-2
CASSLEGGPNYGYTF
TGCGCCAGCAGCTTGGAGGGCGGACCTAACTATGGCTACACCTTC
>TRBV27|-|few|TRBJ2-3
CASSLSRTISDTQYF
TGTGCCAGCAGTTTATCCCGGACAATTTCCGATACGCAGTATTTT